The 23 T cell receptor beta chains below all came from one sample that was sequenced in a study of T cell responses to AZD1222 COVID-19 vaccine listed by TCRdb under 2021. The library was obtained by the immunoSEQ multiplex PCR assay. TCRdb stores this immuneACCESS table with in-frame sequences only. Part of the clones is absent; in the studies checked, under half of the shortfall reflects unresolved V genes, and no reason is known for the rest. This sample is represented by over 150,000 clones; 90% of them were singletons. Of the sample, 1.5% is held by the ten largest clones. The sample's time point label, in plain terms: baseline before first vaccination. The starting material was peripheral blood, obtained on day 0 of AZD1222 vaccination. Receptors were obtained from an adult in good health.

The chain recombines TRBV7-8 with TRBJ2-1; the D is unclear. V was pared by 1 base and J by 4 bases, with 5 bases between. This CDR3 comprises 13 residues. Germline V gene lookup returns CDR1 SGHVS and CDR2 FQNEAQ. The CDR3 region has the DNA TGTGCCAGCAGCTTAGTCGTTTACAATGAGCAGTTCTTC. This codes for CASSLVVYNEQFF.

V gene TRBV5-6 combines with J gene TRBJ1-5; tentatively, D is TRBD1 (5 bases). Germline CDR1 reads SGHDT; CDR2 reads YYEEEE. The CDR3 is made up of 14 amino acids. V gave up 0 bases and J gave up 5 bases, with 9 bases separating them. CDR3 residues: CASSLGMGDQPQHF. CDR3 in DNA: TGTGCCAGCAGCTTGGGGATGGGGGATCAGCCCCAGCATTTT.

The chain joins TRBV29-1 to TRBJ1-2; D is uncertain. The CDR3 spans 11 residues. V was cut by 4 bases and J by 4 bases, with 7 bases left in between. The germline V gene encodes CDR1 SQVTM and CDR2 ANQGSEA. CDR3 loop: CSVGASYGYTF. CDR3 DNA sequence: TGCAGCGTTGGTGCCAGCTATGGCTACACCTTC.

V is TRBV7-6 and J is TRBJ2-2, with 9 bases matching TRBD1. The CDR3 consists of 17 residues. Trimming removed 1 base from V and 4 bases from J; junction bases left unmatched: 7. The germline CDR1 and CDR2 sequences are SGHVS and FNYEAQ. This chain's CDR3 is CASSLDLGTGFTGELFF. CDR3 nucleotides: TGTGCCAGCAGCTTAGATTTAGGGACAGGGTTCACCGGGGAGCTGTTTTTT.

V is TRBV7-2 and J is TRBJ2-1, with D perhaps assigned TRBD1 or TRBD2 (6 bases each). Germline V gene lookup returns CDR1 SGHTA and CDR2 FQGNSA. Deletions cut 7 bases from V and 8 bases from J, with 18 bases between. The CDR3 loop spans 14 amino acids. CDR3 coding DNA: TGTGCCAGCACCCTCCTAAGGGGGGACCATGAGCAGTTCTTC. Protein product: CASTLLRGDHEQFF.

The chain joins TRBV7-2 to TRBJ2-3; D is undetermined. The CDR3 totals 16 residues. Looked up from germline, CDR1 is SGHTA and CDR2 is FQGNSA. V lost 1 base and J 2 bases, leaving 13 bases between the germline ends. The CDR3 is CASSLEPGRNTDTQYF. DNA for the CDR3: TGTGCCAGCAGCTTAGAACCCGGCAGAAACACAGATACGCAGTATTTT.

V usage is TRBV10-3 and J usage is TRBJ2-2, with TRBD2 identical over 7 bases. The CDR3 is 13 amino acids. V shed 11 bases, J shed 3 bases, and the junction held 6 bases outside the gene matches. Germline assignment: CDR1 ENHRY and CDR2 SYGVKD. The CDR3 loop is CAAGRADTGELFF. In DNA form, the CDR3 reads TGTGCCGCGGGGAGGGCAGACACCGGGGAGCTGTTTTTT.

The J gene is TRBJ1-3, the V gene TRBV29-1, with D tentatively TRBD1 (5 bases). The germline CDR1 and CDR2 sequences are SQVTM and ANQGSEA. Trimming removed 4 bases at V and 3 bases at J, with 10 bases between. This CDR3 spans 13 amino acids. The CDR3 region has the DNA TGCAGCGTTGGGGGGGTTGTTGGAAACACCATATATTTT. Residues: CSVGGVVGNTIYF.

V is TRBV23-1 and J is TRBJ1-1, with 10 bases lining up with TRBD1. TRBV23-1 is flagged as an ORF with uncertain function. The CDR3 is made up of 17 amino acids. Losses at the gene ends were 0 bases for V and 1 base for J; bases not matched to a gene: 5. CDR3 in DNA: TGCGCCAGCAGTCAATCGGGGACAGGGGAAAGGAACACTGAAGCTTTCTTT. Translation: CASSQSGTGERNTEAFF.

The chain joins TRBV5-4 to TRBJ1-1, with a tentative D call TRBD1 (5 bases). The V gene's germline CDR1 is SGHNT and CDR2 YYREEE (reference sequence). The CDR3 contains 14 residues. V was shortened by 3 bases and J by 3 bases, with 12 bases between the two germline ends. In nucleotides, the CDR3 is TGTGCCAGCAGCTACTGGGGGAAGTACACTGAAGCTTTCTTT. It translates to CASSYWGKYTEAFF.

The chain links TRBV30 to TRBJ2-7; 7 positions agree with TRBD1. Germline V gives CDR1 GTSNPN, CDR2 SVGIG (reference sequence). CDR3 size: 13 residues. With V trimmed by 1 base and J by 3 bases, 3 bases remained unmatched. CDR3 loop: CAWSEDRVYEQYF. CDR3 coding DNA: TGTGCCTGGAGTGAAGACAGGGTCTACGAGCAGTACTTC.

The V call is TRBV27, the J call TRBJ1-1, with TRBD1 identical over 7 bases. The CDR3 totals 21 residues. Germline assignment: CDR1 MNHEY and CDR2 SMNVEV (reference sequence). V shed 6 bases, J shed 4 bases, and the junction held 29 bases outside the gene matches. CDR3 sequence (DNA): TGTGCCAGCAGCCGGACCGGGACAGTTCTTTGGGGGGGCAAACAGGGCACTGAAGCTTTCTTT. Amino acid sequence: CASSRTGTVLWGGKQGTEAFF.

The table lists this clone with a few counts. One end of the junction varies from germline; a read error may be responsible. CDR3 sequence: CASSLGHRDYKEQFF. In DNA, the CDR3 is TGCGCCAGCAGCTTGGGTCACAGGGATTACAAAGAGCAGTTCTTC. The chain carries TRBV5-1 and TRBJ2-1; tentatively, D is TRBD1 (6 bases). Germline loops: CDR1 SGHRS, CDR2 YFSETQ. The CDR3 is 15 amino acids.

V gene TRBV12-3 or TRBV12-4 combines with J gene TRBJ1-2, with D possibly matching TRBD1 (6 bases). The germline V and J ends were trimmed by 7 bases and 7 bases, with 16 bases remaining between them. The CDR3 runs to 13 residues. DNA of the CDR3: TGTGCCAGCACCTACAGGGCGTATAGTGGCTACACCTTC. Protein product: CASTYRAYSGYTF.

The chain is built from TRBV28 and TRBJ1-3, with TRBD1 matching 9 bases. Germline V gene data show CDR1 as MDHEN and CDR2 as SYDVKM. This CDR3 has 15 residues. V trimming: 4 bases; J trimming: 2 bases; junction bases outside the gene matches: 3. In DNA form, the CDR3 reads TGTGCCAGCAGTTCCCGGGACAGGGCTGGAAACACCATATATTTT. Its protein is CASSSRDRAGNTIYF.

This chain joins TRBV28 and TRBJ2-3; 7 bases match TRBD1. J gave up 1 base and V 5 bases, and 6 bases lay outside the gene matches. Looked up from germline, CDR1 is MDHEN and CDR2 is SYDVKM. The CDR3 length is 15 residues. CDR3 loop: CASSPHGQGTDTQYF. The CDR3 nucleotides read TGTGCCAGCAGTCCCCACGGACAGGGCACAGATACGCAGTATTTT.

The CDR3 spells CASSGGRDGSYEQYF. CDR3 sequence (DNA): TGTGCCAGCAGTGGGGGCAGGGATGGCTCCTACGAGCAGTACTTC. The V call is TRBV11-3, the J call TRBJ2-7; the D gene is possibly TRBD1 (6 bases). The V end was cut by 6 bases, the J end by 0 bases, with 15 bases between. The germline V gene has CDR1 SGHNT and CDR2 YENEEA. The CDR3 runs to 15 residues.

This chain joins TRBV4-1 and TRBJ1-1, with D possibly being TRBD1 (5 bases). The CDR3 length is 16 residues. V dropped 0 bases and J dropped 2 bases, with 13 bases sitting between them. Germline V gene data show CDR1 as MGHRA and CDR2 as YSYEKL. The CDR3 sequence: CASSQDRRQTNTEAFF. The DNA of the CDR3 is TGCGCCAGCAGCCAAGATCGAAGACAGACTAACACTGAAGCTTTCTTT.

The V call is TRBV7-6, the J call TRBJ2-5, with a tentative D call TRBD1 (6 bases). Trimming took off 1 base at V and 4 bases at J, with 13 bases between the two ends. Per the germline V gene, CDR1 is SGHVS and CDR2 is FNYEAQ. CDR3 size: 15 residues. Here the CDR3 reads CASSLGSDRRETQYF. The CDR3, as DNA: TGTGCCAGCAGCTTAGGTTCGGACAGAAGAGAGACCCAGTACTTC.

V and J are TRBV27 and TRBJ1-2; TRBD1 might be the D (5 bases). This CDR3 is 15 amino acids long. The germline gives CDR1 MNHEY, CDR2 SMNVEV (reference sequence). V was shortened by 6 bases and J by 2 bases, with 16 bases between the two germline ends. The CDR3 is CASSALGAGNYGYTF. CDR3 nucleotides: TGTGCCAGCAGCGCACTAGGGGCGGGGAACTATGGCTACACCTTC.

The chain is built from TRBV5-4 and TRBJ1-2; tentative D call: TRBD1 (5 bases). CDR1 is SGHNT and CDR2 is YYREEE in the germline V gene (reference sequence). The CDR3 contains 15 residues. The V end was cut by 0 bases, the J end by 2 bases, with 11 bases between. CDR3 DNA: TGTGCCAGCAGCTTGGGCAGGGATAAGAACTATGGCTACACCTTC. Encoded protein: CASSLGRDKNYGYTF.

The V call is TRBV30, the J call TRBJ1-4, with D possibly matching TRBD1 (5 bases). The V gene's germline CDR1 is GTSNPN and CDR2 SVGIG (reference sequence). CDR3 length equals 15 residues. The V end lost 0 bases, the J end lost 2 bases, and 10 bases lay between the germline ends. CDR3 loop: CAWSVGGATNEKLFF. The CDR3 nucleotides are TGTGCCTGGAGTGTAGGTGGGGCCACTAATGAAAAACTGTTTTTT.

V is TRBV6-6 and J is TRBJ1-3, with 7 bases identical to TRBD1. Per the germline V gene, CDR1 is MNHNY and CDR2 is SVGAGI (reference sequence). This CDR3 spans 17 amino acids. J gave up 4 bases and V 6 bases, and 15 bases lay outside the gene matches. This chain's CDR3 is CASRRNGGPGQGNTIYF. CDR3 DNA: TGTGCCAGCAGACGAAATGGGGGACCGGGACAGGGAAACACCATATATTTT.